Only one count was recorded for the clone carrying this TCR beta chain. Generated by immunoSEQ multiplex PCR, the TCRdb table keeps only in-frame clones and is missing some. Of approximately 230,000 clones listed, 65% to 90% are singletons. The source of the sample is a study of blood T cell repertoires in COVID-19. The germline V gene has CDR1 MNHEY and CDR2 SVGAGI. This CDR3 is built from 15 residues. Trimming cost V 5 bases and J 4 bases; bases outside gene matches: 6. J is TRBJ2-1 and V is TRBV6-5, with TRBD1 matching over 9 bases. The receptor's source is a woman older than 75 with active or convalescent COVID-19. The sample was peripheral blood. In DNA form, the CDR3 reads TGTGCCAGCAGTCTCGCCGGGACAGGGTACAATGAGCAGTTCTTC. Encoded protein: CASSLAGTGYNEQFF.